The T cell receptor beta chain under discussion was sequenced for a study of graft-versus-host responses after intestinal transplantation. General study results and limits: Present in recipient marrow, GvH clones included some that appeared first in ileum or blood. Elevated graft-versus-host to host-versus-graft clonal ratios in allografts were recorded for patients with graft-donor T cell macrochimerism.

With V trimmed by 0 bases and J by 4 bases, 1 base remained unmatched. The CDR3 has 15 residues. Germline V gives CDR1 SGDLS, CDR2 YYNGEE. This table comes from immunoSEQ multiplex PCR, and its TCRdb copy is limited to in-frame clones, with some not included. The data hold around 90,000 clones, with about 90% observed a single time. Points on this clone: The target antigen is unknown. Other DNA sequences in this specimen translate into the identical CDR3.

This clonotype was obtained from a human donor who was the organ donor for an intestinal transplant. V usage is TRBV9 and J usage is TRBJ2-7, with 13 positions matching TRBD2. The sample consisted of unstimulated CD8+ T cells sorted from spleen or lymph node cells, taken before transplant. The CDR3 bases are TGTGCCAGCAGCGTAGGACTAGCGGGGGGTTACGAGCAGTACTTC. Residues: CASSVGLAGGYEQYF.